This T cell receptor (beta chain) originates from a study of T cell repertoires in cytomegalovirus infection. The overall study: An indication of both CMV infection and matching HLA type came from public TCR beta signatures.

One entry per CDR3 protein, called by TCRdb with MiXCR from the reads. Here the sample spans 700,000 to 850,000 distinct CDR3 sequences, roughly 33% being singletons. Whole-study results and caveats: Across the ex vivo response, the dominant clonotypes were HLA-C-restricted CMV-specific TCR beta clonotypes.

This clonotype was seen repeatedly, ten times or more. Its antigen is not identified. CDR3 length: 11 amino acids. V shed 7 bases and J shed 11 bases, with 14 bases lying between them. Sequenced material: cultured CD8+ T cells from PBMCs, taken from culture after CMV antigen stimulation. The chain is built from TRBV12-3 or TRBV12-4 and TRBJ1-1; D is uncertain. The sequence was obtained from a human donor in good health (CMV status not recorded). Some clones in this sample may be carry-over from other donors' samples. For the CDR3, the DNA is TGTGCCAGCAATGACCGGCTCGCGGCTTTCTTT. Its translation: CASNDRLAAFF.